The following is a T cell receptor (beta chain) sequence with its context. This clone has more than one count but fewer than ten. Its antigen is unknown. No clone much larger than this one lies a single base away; base qualities are absent. Whole blood was collected in K2EDTA tubes by collaborating institutions according to the institutions' own protocols. Collaborator samples were shipped for TCRbeta analysis as frozen whole blood, isolated PBMCs, or DNA extracted from either sample type. This sample is part of a study of blood T cell repertoires in COVID-19 (dated by TCRdb to the early 2020s). About the full investigation: Samples from collaborators originated in the United States, Italy and Spain and spanned both the acute and convalescent phases of COVID-19. The sample metadata nearly always contained a de-identified subject ID, COVID-19 status, age in years and sex. The prospective study material was composed of cDNA or gDNA derived from T cells, B-cell-depleted T cells, or PBMCs. A freely available public database, intended as a resource for researchers studying the immune response to SARS-CoV-2, is where the repertoires were released. HLA class I and class II types, where available, came from metadata supplied by the sample provider rather than from assay-based typing. Deeply sampled blood TCRbeta repertoires from subjects exposed to, actively infected with, or recovered from COVID-19 were included in the dataset. The samples were drawn from two sources: the first 160 participants of the ongoing ImmuneRACE study, and approximately 1,300 subjects contributed by 6 global collaborators. What the research found in general, with its limitations: Clinical and demographic metadata were provided uncurated, with the amount varying by source and participant.

The immunoSEQ Assay, a bias-controlled multiplex PCR, was used to amplify TCRbeta CDR3 regions from genomic DNA. Regarding the original processing steps: The number of nucleated cells in each sample was estimated by amplification of reference gene primers within the assay. Sequence reads were collapsed and filtered to measure the absolute abundance of every unique TCRbeta CDR3 rearrangement. For each sample, productive Simpson clonality was calculated as the square root of Simpson's diversity index over productive rearrangements. Drawn from immuneACCESS, this table holds only the in-frame rearrangements with V and J called that TCRdb kept. Clones are partly lost; checked studies trace under half to an unresolved V gene and leave the rest unexplained. That table supplies the V and J calls and clone size; D and trimming were determined from the DNA. The sample table shows about 190,000 clones, and roughly 80% are seen once. The ten largest clones add up to around 21% of the sample.

The germline ends are 8 bases apart after V is trimmed by 4 bases and J by 7 bases. The CDR3 covers 13 residues, taking in both the cysteine and the phenylalanine. The only DNA kept is the CDR3, 39 bases in frame from the first base. The germline V gene sets CDR1 to SGHDN and CDR2 to FVKESK. The receptor comes from a human donor in a cohort sampled during active COVID-19. The sequence is built from TRBV14 and TRBJ1-6; no D segment can be confidently identified. The sequenced sample was peripheral blood. The DNA is TGTGCCAGCAGCCTTGCCCAGAATTCACCCCTCCACTTT. This sequence encodes CASSLAQNSPLHF.